Shown below are 27 T cell receptor beta chains from a single sample sequenced in a study of blood T cell repertoires in COVID-19. The protocol was immunoSEQ multiplex PCR, while the TCRdb copy is restricted to in-frame clones and leaves out a portion. Of fewer than 350,000 clones in the sample, 90% were seen once. The specimen was PBMCs or T cells enriched from blood (not recorded which). The receptor source for this set is a young woman with acute COVID-19.

The V call is TRBV28, the J call TRBJ1-5; TRBD1 is a possible D gene (5 bases). Germline CDR1 and CDR2: MDHEN and SYDVKM. The CDR3 sequence is 14 residues long. Trimming shortened V by 6 bases and J by 3 bases, and 12 bases separated the two germline ends. CDR3 nucleotides: TGTGCCAGCAGATTCGACAGAATCAATCAGCCCCAGCATTTT. Translation: CASRFDRINQPQHF.

The chain combines TRBV5-5 with TRBJ1-1, with 7 positions matching TRBD1. After removal of 0 bases from V and 1 base from J, the junction contained 3 bases not matched to a gene. This CDR3 has 15 amino acids. The V gene's germline CDR1 is SGHKS and CDR2 YYEKEE (reference sequence). CDR3 coding DNA: TGTGCCAGCAGCTTGGTACGGACAGGGAACACTGAAGCTTTCTTT. This sequence encodes CASSLVRTGNTEAFF.

As DNA, the CDR3 is TGTGCCAGCTCACCAGGGGAGAGCAATTCACCCCTCCACTTT. Translating gives CASSPGESNSPLHF. J is TRBJ1-6 and V is TRBV18; D unresolved. The CDR3 has 14 residues. Germline V lookup: CDR1 KGHSH, CDR2 LQKENI. V was clipped by 2 bases and J by 7 bases, with 9 bases between them.

The chain employs TRBV27 and TRBJ2-3; D may be TRBD2 (5 bases). The ends were cut back, 3 bases at V and 0 bases at J, with 10 bases in the middle. Germline V gives CDR1 MNHEY, CDR2 SMNVEV (reference sequence). The CDR3 covers 15 residues. In nucleotides, the CDR3 is TGTGCCAGCAGTTTTAGGAGGCTAAGCACAGATACGCAGTATTTT. Amino acids: CASSFRRLSTDTQYF.

The chain couples TRBV18 to TRBJ1-1; TRBD1 is a possible D gene (6 bases). From germline, CDR1 is KGHSH and CDR2 LQKENI. V lost 1 base, J lost 3 bases, and 15 bases lay in between. The CDR3 runs 16 residues. Here the CDR3 DNA reads TGTGCCAGCTCACCACTCGTCGGCAGGGGCGACACTGAAGCTTTCTTT. It specifies CASSPLVGRGDTEAFF.

V is TRBV28 and J is TRBJ1-2, with 7 nucleotides matching TRBD1. The CDR3 length is 14 residues. In germline, CDR1 is MDHEN, CDR2 SYDVKM. After removal of 7 bases from V and 4 bases from J, the junction contained 9 bases not matched to a gene. The CDR3 coding sequence is TGTGCCAGCACCATCTACGGACAGGCCTATGGCTACACCTTC. Amino acids: CASTIYGQAYGYTF.

The chain uses TRBV3-1 (or the pseudogene TRBV3-2) and TRBJ2-6; D perhaps matches TRBD1 (6 bases). This CDR3 has 18 amino acids. V was cut by 4 bases and J by 2 bases, with 18 bases left in between. The V gene's germline CDR1 is LGHDT and CDR2 YNNKEL (reference sequence). CDR3 amino acids: CASSLLTGKRPGANVLTF. CDR3 bases: TGTGCCAGCAGCCTATTAACAGGGAAGCGCCCTGGGGCCAACGTCCTGACTTTC.

The chain couples TRBV27 to TRBJ2-5; D perhaps matches TRBD2 (5 bases). This CDR3 comprises 15 residues. Trimming pared 3 bases from V and 4 bases from J, leaving 15 bases between. CDR1 is MNHEY, CDR2 SMNVEV, per germline (reference sequence). CDR3 region: CASSFTYGNRETQYF. CDR3 in DNA: TGTGCCAGCAGTTTTACGTACGGGAATAGAGAGACCCAGTACTTC.

This clone has a single count. The chain is built from TRBV2 and TRBJ2-7, with 7 bases aligning to TRBD1. This CDR3 spans 14 amino acids. After removal of 7 bases from V and 2 bases from J, the junction contained 8 bases not matched to a gene. Per the germline V gene, CDR1 is SNHLY and CDR2 is FYNNEI. The CDR3 region is CASIPDRTTYEQYF. CDR3 in DNA: TGTGCCAGCATCCCGGACAGGACCACCTACGAGCAGTACTTC.

The chain combines TRBV6-1 with TRBJ2-7, with 7 bases identical to TRBD1. Germline CDR1 is MNHNS and CDR2 is SASEGT. The CDR3 extends over 14 amino acids. V shed 3 bases and J 3 bases; nucleotides not matched to a gene: 5. CDR3 in amino acids: CASSEQGQHYEQYF. The CDR3 region has the DNA TGTGCCAGCAGTGAGCAGGGACAGCACTACGAGCAGTACTTC.

This clone was observed a handful of times. The rearrangement joins TRBV5-1 to TRBJ2-1; D is uncertain. Deletions cut 2 bases from V and 6 bases from J, with 12 bases between. This CDR3 contains 14 residues. Germline-derived CDR1 and CDR2 are SGHRS and YFSETQ. The CDR3 coding sequence is TGCGCCAGCAGCTTACTATCTGGTACCAATGAGCAGTTCTTC. Protein sequence: CASSLLSGTNEQFF.

The chain carries TRBV11-2 and TRBJ2-3; the D gene is possibly TRBD1 (6 bases). The CDR3 totals 18 residues. Trimming removed 5 bases from V and 3 bases from J, with 24 bases in between. Germline CDR1 and CDR2: SGHAT and FQNNGV. The CDR3 bases are TGTGCCAGCAGCCCGTGGGGGATACAGGGTTTTGATACAGATACGCAGTATTTT. It translates to CASSPWGIQGFDTDTQYF.

V and J are TRBV5-1 and TRBJ2-1; 8 bases are shared with TRBD2. Unmatched junction bases numbered 14, after V lost 3 bases and J lost 15 bases. From germline, CDR1 is SGHRS and CDR2 YFSETQ. The CDR3 loop spans 14 amino acids. The CDR3: CASSSGGVERELFF. CDR3 nucleotides: TGCGCCAGCAGCTCTGGGGGAGTGGAGCGGGAGTTGTTCTTC.

As DNA, the CDR3 is TGTGCCAGCAGTATAGCGGGAGGGATCTACAATGAGCAGTTCTTC. Amino acid sequence: CASSIAGGIYNEQFF. This sequence joins TRBV6-2 or TRBV6-3 and TRBJ2-1; 11 positions match TRBD2. V was pared by 5 bases and J by 3 bases, with 3 bases of the junction left unmatched. This CDR3 is 15 amino acids long. Germline CDR1 is MNHEY and CDR2 is SVGEGT.

The CDR3 region has the DNA TGTGCCAGCAGTTTAGATAGCGGGAGGGCGGACATTCAGTACTTC. It yields the protein CASSLDSGRADIQYF. The genes are TRBV5-5 and TRBJ2-4; 11 bases align to TRBD2. CDR3 length: 15 amino acids. J gave up 8 bases and V 5 bases, and 9 bases lay outside the gene matches. Per germline, CDR1 SGHKS and CDR2 YYEKEE (reference sequence).

V is TRBV3-1 (or the pseudogene TRBV3-2) and J is TRBJ2-7, with 9 positions matching TRBD2. CDR1 is LGHDT and CDR2 is YNNKEL in the germline V gene (reference sequence). J gave up 3 bases and V 4 bases, and 4 bases lay outside the gene matches. CDR3 length equals 14 residues. The CDR3 nucleotides are TGTGCCAGCAGCCCTCGACTAGCGGACTACGAGCAGTACTTC. As protein: CASSPRLADYEQYF.

This chain connects TRBV2 to TRBJ2-7; 10 nucleotides agree with TRBD2. After removal of 6 bases from V and 5 bases from J, the junction contained 10 bases not matched to a gene. The CDR3 length is 15 residues. Germline CDR1 reads SNHLY; CDR2 reads FYNNEI. CDR3: CASRGLSGRIHEQYF. DNA for the CDR3: TGTGCCAGCAGGGGTCTTAGCGGGAGGATACACGAGCAGTACTTC.

The chain couples TRBV7-2 to TRBJ1-4; D is possibly TRBD1 (6 bases). Germline CDR1 is SGHTA and CDR2 is FQGNSA. Trimming stripped 1 base from V and 8 bases from J, with 14 bases between. The CDR3 is made up of 15 amino acids. The CDR3, as DNA: TGTGCCAGCAGCTTAGGGACAGACCCTAGAGAAAAACTGTTTTTT. It encodes CASSLGTDPREKLFF. The full variable domain, completed using reference TRBV7-2 and TRBJ1-4, is GAGVSQSPSNKVTEKGKDVELRCDPISGHTALYWYRQSLGQGLEFLIYFQGNSAPDKSGLPSDRFSAERTGGSVSTLTIQRTQQEDSAVYLCASSLGTDPREKLFFGSGTQLSVL.

This clone was seen only a few times. The V gene is TRBV6-6, the J gene TRBJ2-2; possible D gene TRBD2, 6 bases. Trimming took 5 bases from V and 3 from J, leaving 19 bases between them. Germline V gene data show CDR1 as MNHNY and CDR2 as SVGAGI (reference sequence). CDR3 length equals 17 residues. The CDR3 sequence: CASSRSVNRGYTGELFF. The CDR3 DNA sequence: TGTGCCAGCAGTCGTTCGGTTAATCGGGGGTACACCGGGGAGCTGTTTTTT.

In its sample, this clone was seen once. V is TRBV28 and J is TRBJ2-5; 9 nucleotides line up with TRBD1. The CDR3 sequence is 15 residues long. Germline V gene sequence: CDR1 MDHEN, CDR2 SYDVKM. The V segment lost 6 bases and the J segment 6 bases; nucleotides outside the gene matches: 11. CDR3 nucleotides: TGTGCCAGCAGCTCTGGGGACAGGGATCTGCAGACCCAGTACTTC. Encoded protein: CASSSGDRDLQTQYF.

This chain links TRBV11-3 with TRBJ2-7; TRBD1 matches at 8 bases. The CDR3 contains 15 residues. Germline values: CDR1 SGHNT, CDR2 YENEEA. The J segment lost 4 bases and the V segment lost 5 bases, leaving 10 bases of the junction unmatched. CDR3 loop: CASSPGTGGQYEQYF. DNA of the CDR3: TGTGCCAGCAGCCCAGGGACAGGAGGACAATACGAGCAGTACTTC.

V usage is TRBV19 and J usage is TRBJ1-3; TRBD1 matches 7 bases. This CDR3 is 14 amino acids long. Germline CDR1 and CDR2: LNHDA and SQIVND (reference sequence). V shed 6 bases, J shed 4 bases, and the junction held 6 bases outside the gene matches. The CDR3 sequence: CASSTTGPGNTIYF. CDR3 sequence (DNA): TGTGCCAGTAGCACGACAGGGCCCGGAAACACCATATATTTT.

The chain combines TRBV29-1 with TRBJ2-7; D unclear. Germline V gene lookup returns CDR1 SQVTM and CDR2 ANQGSEA. Trimming left V 3 bases short and J 7 bases short, with 16 bases between. The CDR3 contains 13 residues. The CDR3 sequence is CSVELYNLKEQYF. CDR3 bases: TGCAGCGTTGAGTTGTACAACCTTAAGGAGCAGTACTTC.

V is TRBV5-4 and J is TRBJ1-4; no firm D call. CDR1 and CDR2 (germline): SGHNT, YYREEE (reference sequence). V lost 4 bases and J lost 6, with 16 bases in between. This CDR3 is 15 amino acids long. CDR3 coding DNA: TGTGCCAGCAGCCGTGCACCCTTAGTAGATGAAAAACTGTTTTTT. This codes for CASSRAPLVDEKLFF. Variable domain in full (rest from reference TRBV5-4 and TRBJ1-4): ETGVTQSPTHLIKTRGQQVTLRCSSQSGHNTVSWYQQALGQGPQFIFQYYREEENGRGNFPPRFSGLQFPNYSSELNVNALELDDSALYLCASSRAPLVDEKLFFGSGTQLSVL.

The chain combines TRBV7-6 with TRBJ2-5; TRBD1 is a possible D gene (6 bases). V dropped 5 bases and J dropped 5 bases, with 15 bases sitting between them. Germline values: CDR1 SGHVS, CDR2 FNYEAQ. The CDR3 length is 14 residues. Here the CDR3 reads CASSPITGQETQYF. CDR3 bases: TGTGCCAGCAGCCCGATCACAGGACAGGAGACCCAGTACTTC.

This sequence joins TRBV7-9 and TRBJ1-2; D ambiguous. Per the germline V gene, CDR1 is SEHNR and CDR2 is FQNEAQ (reference sequence). This CDR3 spans 12 amino acids. The germline V and J ends were trimmed by 3 bases and 5 bases, with 7 bases remaining between them. The CDR3 region is CASSFEGYGYTF. Written as DNA, the CDR3 is TGTGCCAGCAGCTTCGAGGGTTATGGCTACACCTTC.

The chain couples TRBV7-6 to TRBJ1-1; D is perhaps TRBD1 (5 bases). V gave up 5 bases and J gave up 5 bases, with 15 bases separating them. CDR3 length equals 14 residues. Germline assignment: CDR1 SGHVS and CDR2 FNYEAQ. CDR3 protein: CASSPFGGKTEAFF. CDR3 nucleotides: TGTGCCAGCAGCCCCTTCGGGGGGAAGACTGAAGCTTTCTTT.